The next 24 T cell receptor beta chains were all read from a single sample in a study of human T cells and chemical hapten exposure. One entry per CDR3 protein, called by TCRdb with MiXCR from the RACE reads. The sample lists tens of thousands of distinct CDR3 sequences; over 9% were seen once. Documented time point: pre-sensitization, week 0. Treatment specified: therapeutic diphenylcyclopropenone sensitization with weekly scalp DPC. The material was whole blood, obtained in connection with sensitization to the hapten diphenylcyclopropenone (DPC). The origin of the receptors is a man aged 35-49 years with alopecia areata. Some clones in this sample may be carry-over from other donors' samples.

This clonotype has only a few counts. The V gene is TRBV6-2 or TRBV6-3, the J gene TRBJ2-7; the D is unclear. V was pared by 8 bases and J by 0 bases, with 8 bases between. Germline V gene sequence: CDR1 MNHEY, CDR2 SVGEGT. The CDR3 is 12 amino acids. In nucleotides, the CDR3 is TGTGCCAGCGGGGTTAGCTCCTACGAGCAGTACTTC. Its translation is CASGVSSYEQYF.

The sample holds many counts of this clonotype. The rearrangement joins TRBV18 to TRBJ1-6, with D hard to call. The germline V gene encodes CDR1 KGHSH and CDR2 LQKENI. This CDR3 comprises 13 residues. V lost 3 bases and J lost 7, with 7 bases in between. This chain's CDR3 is CASSPDINSPLHF. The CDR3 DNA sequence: TGTGCCAGCTCACCCGACATCAATTCACCCCTCCACTTT.

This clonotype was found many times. DNA of the CDR3: TGTGCCAGTAGGAGAGACGTAAGGGATGAGCAGTTCTTC. This sequence encodes CASRRDVRDEQFF. The chain carries TRBV19 and TRBJ2-1; D gene unclear. The CDR3 sequence is 13 residues long. Trimming stripped 6 bases from V and 8 bases from J, with 14 bases between. Germline V lookup: CDR1 LNHDA, CDR2 SQIVND (reference sequence).

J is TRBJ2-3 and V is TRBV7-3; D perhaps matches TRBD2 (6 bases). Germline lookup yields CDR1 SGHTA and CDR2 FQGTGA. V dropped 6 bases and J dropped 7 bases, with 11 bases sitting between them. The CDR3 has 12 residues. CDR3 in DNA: TGTGCCAGCAGGGGGGAGGAGAATACGCAGTATTTT. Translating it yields CASRGEENTQYF.

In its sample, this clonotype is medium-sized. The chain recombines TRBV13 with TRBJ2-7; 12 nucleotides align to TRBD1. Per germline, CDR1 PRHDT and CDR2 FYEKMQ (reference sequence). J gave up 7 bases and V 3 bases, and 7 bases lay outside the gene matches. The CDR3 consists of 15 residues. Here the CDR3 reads CASSFPGTGGREQYF. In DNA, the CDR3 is TGTGCCAGCAGCTTTCCCGGGACAGGGGGCAGGGAGCAGTACTTC. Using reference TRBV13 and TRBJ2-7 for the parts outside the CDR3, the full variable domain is AAGVIQSPRHLIKEKRETATLKCYPIPRHDTVYWYQQGPGQDPQFLISFYEKMQSDKGSIPDRFSAQQFSDYHSELNMSSLELGDSALYFCASSFPGTGGREQYFGPGTRLTVT.

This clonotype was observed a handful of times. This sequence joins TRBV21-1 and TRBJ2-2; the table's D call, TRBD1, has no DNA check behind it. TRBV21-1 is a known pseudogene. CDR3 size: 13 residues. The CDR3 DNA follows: TGTGCCAGCAGTCCCGGAAGGACCGAGGAGCTGTTTTTT. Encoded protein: CASSPGRTEELFF.

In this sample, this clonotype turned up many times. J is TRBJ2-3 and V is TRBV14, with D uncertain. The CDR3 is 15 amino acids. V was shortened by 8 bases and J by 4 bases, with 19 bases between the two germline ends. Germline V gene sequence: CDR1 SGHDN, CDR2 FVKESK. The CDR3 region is CASSPRRGHPDTQYF. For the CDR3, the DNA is TGTGCCAGCTCTCCTAGGAGAGGTCACCCAGATACGCAGTATTTT.

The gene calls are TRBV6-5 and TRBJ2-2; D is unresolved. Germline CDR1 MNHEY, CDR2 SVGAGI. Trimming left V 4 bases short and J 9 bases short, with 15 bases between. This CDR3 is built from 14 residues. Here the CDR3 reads CASSSFVRPRELFF. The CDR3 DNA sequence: TGTGCCAGCAGTTCATTCGTCAGGCCGCGGGAGCTGTTTTTT.

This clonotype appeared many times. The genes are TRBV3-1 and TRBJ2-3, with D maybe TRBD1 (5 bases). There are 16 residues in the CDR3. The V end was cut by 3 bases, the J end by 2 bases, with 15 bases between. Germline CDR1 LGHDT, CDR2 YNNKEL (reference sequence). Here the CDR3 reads CASSQARTLSTDTQYF. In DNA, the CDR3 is TGTGCCAGCAGCCAGGCCCGGACACTTTCCACAGATACGCAGTATTTT.

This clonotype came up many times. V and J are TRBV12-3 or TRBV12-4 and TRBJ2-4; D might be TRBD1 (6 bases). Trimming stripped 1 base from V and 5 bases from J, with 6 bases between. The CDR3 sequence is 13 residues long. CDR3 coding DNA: TGTGCCAGCAGTTTAGGGACAGAAAACATTCAGTACTTC. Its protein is CASSLGTENIQYF.

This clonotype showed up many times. CDR3 in DNA: TGTGCCAGCAGCGTTCTGGGGGTATCTAACTATGGCTACACCTTC. Its protein is CASSVLGVSNYGYTF. V gene TRBV7-2 combines with J gene TRBJ1-2; D is perhaps TRBD1 (5 bases). Germline V lookup: CDR1 SGHTA, CDR2 FQGNSA. With 5 bases removed from V and 0 bases from J, the gap between germline ends came to 13 bases. The CDR3 is 15 amino acids.

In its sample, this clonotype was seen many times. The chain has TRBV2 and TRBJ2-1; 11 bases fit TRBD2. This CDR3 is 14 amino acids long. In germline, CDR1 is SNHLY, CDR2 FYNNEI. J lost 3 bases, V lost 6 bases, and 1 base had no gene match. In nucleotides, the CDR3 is TGTGCCAGCAGCGGGACTAGCGGCTACAATGAGCAGTTCTTC. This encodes CASSGTSGYNEQFF.

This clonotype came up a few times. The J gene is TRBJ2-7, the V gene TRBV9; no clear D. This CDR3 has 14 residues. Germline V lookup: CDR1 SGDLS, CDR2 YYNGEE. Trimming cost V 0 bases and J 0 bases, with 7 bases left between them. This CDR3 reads CASSVATDSYEQYF. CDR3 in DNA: TGTGCCAGCAGCGTAGCTACGGACTCCTACGAGCAGTACTTC.

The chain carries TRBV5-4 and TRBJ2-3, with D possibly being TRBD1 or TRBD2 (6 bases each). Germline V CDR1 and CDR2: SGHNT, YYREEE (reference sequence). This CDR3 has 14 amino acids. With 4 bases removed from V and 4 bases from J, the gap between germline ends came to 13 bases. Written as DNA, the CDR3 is TGTGCCAGCAGCACCGAAGGGGGGTCAGATACGCAGTATTTT. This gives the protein CASSTEGGSDTQYF. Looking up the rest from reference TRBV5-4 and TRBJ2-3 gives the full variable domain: ETGVTQSPTHLIKTRGQQVTLRCSSQSGHNTVSWYQQALGQGPQFIFQYYREEENGRGNFPPRFSGLQFPNYSSELNVNALELDDSALYLCASSTEGGSDTQYFGPGTRLTVL.

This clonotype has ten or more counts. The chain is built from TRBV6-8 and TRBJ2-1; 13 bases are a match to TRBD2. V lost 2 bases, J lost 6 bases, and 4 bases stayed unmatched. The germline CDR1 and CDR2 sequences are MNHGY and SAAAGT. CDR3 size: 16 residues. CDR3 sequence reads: CASSYPTSGRCNEQFF. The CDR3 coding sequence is TGTGCCAGCAGTTACCCGACTAGCGGGAGGTGCAATGAGCAGTTCTTC.

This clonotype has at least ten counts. This CDR3 reads CASSGTVSSGSYEQYF. Here the CDR3 DNA reads TGTGCCAGCAGTGGGACAGTGAGTTCGGGTAGCTACGAGCAGTACTTC. The V and J genes are TRBV6-6 and TRBJ2-7, with TRBD1 identical over 7 bases. Germline V gene lookup returns CDR1 MNHNY and CDR2 SVGAGI (reference sequence). CDR3 length: 16 amino acids. V trimming: 5 bases; J trimming: 3 bases; junction bases outside the gene matches: 13.

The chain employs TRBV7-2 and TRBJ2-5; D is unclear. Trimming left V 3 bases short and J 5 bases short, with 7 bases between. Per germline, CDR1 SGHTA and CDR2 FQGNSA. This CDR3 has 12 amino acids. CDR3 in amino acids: CASSFFLETQYF. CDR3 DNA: TGTGCCAGCAGCTTTTTTCTCGAGACCCAGTACTTC. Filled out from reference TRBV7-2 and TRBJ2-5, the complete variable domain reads GAGVSQSPSNKVTEKGKDVELRCDPISGHTALYWYRQSLGQGLEFLIYFQGNSAPDKSGLPSDRFSAERTGGSVSTLTIQRTQQEDSAVYLCASSFFLETQYFGPGTRLLVL.

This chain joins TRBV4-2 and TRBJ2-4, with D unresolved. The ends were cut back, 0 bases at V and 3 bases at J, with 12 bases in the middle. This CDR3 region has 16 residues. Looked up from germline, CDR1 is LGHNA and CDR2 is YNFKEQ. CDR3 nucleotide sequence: TGTGCCAGCAGCCAAGATATTTCCAGTGGCAAAAACATTCAGTACTTC. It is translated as CASSQDISSGKNIQYF.

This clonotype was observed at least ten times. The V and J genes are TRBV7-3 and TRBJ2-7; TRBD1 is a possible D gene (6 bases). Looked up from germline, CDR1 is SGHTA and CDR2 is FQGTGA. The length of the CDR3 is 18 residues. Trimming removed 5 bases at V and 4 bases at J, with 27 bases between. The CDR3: CASSVELKTGGLVYEQYF. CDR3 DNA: TGTGCCAGCAGCGTAGAGTTGAAGACAGGCGGACTTGTGTACGAGCAGTACTTC.

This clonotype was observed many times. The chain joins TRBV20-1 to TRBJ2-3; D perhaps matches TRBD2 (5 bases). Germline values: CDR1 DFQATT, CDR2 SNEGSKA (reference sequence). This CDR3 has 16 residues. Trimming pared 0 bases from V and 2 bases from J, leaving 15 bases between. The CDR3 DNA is TGCAGTGCTAGAGAACGAGGGCGGAGGCTCACAGATACGCAGTATTTT. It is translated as CSARERGRRLTDTQYF.

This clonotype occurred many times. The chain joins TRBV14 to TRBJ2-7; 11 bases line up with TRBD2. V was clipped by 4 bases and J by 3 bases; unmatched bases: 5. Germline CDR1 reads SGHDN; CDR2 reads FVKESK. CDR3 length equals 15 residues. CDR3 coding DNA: TGTGCCAGCAGCCCCCGACTAGCGGGGCACTACGAGCAGTACTTC. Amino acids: CASSPRLAGHYEQYF. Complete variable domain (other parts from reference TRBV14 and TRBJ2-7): EAGVTQFPSHSVIEKGQTVTLRCDPISGHDNLYWYRRVMGKEIKFLLHFVKESKQDESGMPNNRFLAERTGGTYSTLKVQPAELEDSGVYFCASSPRLAGHYEQYFGPGTRLTVT.

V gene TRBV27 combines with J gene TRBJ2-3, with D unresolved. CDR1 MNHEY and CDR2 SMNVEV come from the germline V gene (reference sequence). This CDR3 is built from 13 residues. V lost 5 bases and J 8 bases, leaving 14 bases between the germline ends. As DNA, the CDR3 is TGTGCCAGCAGTATTTCGGTCAAGGGTACGCAGTATTTT. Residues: CASSISVKGTQYF.

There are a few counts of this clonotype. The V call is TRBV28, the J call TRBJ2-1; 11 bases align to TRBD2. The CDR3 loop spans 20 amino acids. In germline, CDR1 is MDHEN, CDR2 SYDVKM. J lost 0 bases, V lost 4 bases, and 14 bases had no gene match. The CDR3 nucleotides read TGTGCCAGCAGTTCCACGAGACTAGCGGGAAAGACGAGCTCCTACAATGAGCAGTTCTTC. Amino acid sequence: CASSSTRLAGKTSSYNEQFF.

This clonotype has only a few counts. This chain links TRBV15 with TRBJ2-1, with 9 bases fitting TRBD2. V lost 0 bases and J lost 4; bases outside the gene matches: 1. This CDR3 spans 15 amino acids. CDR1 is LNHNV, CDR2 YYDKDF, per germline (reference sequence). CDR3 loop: CATSRDSGGYNEQFF. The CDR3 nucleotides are TGTGCCACCAGCAGAGATAGCGGGGGATACAATGAGCAGTTCTTC.